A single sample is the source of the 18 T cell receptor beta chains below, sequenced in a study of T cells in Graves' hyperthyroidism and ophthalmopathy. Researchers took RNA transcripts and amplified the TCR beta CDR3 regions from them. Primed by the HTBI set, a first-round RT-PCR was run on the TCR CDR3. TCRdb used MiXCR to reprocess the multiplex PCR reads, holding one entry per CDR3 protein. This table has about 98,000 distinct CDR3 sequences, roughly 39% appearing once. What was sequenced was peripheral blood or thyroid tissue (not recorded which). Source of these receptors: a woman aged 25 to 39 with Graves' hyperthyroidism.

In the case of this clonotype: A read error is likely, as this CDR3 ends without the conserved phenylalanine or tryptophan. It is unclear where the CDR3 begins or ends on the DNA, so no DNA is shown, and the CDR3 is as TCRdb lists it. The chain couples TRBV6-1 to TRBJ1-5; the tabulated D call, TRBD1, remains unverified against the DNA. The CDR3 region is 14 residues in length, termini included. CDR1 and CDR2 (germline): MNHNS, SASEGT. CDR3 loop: CASSGQGSNQPQQT.

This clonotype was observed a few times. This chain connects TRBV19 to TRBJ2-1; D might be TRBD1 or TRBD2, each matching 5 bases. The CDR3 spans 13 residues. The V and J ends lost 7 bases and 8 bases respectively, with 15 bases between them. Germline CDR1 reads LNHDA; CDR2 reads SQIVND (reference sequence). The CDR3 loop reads CASNGGVWDEQFF. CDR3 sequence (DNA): TGTGCCAGTAATGGGGGAGTTTGGGATGAGCAGTTCTTC.

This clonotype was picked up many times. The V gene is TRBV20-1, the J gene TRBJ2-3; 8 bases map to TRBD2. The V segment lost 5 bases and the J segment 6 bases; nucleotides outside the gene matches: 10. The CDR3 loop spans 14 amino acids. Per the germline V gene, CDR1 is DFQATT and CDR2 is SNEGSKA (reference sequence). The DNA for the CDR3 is TGCAGTGCTGGGGTTAGCGGGGTTATGGATACGCAGTATTTT. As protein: CSAGVSGVMDTQYF.

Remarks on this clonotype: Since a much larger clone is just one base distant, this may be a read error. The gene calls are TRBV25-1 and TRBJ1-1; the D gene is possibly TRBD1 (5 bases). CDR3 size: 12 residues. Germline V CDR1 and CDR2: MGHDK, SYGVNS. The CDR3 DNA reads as TGTGCCGGCAGTTTTAAGGGGCCTGAAGCTTTCTTT. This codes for CAGSFKGPEAFF. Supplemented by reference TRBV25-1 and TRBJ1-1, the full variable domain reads EADIYQTPRYLVIGTGKKITLECSQTMGHDKMYWYQQDPGMELHLIHYSYGVNSTEKGDLSSESTVSRIRTEHFPLTLESARPSHTSQYLCAGSFKGPEAFFGQGTRLTVV.

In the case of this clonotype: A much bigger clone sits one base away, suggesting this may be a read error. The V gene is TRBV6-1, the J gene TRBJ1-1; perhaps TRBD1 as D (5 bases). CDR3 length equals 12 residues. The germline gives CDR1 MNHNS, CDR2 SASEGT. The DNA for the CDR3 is TGTACCAGCAGTTACCCGGGGCAGGGATCTTTCTTT. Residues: CTSSYPGQGSFF.

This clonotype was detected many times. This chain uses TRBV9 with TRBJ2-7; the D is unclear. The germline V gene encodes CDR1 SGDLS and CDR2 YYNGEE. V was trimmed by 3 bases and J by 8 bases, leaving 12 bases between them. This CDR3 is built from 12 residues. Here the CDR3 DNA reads TGTGCCAGCAGCGGACTGGAAGCAAAGCAGTACTTC. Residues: CASSGLEAKQYF.

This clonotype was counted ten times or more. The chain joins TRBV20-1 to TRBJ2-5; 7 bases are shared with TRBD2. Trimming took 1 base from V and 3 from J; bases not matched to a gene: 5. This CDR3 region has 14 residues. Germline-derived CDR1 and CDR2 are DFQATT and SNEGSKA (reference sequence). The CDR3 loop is CSARGWAGEETQYF. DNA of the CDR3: TGCAGTGCTAGAGGGTGGGCGGGAGAAGAGACCCAGTACTTC.

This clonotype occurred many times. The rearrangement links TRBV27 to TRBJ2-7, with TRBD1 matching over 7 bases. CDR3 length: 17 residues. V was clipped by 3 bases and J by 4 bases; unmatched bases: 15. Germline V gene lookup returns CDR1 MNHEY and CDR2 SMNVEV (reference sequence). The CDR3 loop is CASSLSLGQKGRYEQYF. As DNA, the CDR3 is TGTGCCAGCAGTTTGAGCCTGGGACAGAAGGGTAGATACGAGCAGTACTTC.

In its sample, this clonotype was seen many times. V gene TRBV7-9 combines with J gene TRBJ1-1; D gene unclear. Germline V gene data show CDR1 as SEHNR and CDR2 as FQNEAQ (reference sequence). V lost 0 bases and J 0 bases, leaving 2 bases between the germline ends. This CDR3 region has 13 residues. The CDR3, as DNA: TGTGCCAGCAGCTTAGCGTTGAACACTGAAGCTTTCTTT. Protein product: CASSLALNTEAFF.

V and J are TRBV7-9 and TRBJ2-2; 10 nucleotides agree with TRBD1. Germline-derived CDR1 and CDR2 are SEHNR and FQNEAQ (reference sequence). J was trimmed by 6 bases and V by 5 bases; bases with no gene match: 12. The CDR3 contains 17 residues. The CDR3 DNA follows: TGTGCCAGCAGCCCCCCCCCGGGACAGGGGAAAGCCGGGGAGCTGTTTTTT. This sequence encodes CASSPPPGQGKAGELFF. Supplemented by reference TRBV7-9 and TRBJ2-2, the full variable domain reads DTGVSQNPRHKITKRGQNVTFRCDPISEHNRLYWYRQTLGQGPEFLTYFQNEAQLEKSRLLSDRFSAERPKGSFSTLEIQRTEQGDSAMYLCASSPPPGQGKAGELFFGEGSRLTVL.

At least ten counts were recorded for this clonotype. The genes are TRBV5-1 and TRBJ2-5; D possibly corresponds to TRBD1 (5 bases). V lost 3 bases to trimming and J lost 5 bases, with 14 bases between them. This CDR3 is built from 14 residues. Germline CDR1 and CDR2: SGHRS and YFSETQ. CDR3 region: CASSWGPSRETQYF. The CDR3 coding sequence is TGCGCCAGCAGCTGGGGCCCTAGTCGGGAGACCCAGTACTTC.

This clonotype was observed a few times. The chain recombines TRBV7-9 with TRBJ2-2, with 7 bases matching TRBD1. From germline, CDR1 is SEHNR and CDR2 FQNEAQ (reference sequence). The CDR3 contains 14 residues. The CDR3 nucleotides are TGTGCTGCCACGGGACAGACGAACACCGGGGAGCTGTTTTTT. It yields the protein CAATGQTNTGELFF.

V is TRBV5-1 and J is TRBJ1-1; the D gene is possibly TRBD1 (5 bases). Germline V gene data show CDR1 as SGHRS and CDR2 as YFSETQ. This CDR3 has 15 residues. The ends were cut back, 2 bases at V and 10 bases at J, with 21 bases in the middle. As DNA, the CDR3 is TGCGCCAGCAGCTTACAGGCCGACCTTACGCTTCGAGCTTTCTTT. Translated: CASSLQADLTLRAFF.

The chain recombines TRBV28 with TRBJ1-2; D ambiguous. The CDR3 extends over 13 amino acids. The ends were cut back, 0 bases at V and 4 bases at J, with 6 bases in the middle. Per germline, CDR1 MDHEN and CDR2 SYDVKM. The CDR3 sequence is CASSLWGGYGYTF. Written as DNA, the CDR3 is TGTGCCAGCAGTTTATGGGGCGGCTATGGCTACACCTTC.

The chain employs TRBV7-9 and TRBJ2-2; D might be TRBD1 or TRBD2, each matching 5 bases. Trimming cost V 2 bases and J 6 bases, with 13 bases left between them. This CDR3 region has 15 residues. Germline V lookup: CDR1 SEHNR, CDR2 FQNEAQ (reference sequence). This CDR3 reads CASSLNGGSAGELFF. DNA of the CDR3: TGTGCCAGCAGCTTAAATGGGGGTTCAGCCGGGGAGCTGTTTTTT.

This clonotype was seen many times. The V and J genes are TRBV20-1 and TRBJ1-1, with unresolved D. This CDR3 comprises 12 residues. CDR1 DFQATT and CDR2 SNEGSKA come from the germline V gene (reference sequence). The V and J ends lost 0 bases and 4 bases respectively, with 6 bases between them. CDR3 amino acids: CSAREVTTEAFF. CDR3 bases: TGCAGTGCTAGAGAGGTTACCACTGAAGCTTTCTTT.

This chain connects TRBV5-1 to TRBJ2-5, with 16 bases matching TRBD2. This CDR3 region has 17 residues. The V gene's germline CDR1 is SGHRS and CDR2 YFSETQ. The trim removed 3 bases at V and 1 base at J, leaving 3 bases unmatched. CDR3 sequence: CASSSGTSGRAQETQYF. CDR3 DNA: TGCGCCAGCAGCTCTGGGACTAGCGGGAGGGCCCAAGAGACCCAGTACTTC.

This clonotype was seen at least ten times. The DNA for the CDR3 is TGTGCCAGCGGAAGCGGGCGCTCCTACGAGCAGTACTTC. It translates to CASGSGRSYEQYF. This chain joins TRBV6-6 and TRBJ2-7; tentatively, D is TRBD2 (6 bases). The CDR3 runs 13 residues. The V end was cut by 8 bases, the J end by 0 bases, with 11 bases between. Germline CDR1 and CDR2: MNHNY and SVGAGI (reference sequence).